This T cell receptor beta chain is drawn from a study of T-cell reconstitution after alpha-beta-depleted transplantation in children. Overall study results and limits: Diversity and T-cell counts at one year after transplant derived mostly from new T cells. Reports say that about two months after transplant, the alpha-beta T cells came out of several hundred graft clones that had expanded. Some patients' high day-60 TCRbeta diversity was attributed to recipient cells surviving conditioning.

Unique molecular identifiers were incorporated during preparation of the TCRbeta library. TCRdb recomputed calls from the PCR reads with MiXCR, one row per CDR3 protein. The repertoire includes around 670,000 distinct CDR3 sequences, about 12% of them detected once, and 0.79% sits in the top ten. V lost 0 bases and J lost 10, with 10 bases in between. The CDR3 sequence is 12 residues long. The germline V gene has CDR1 SQVTM and CDR2 ANQGSEA. In this sample, this clonotype turned up a few times. Its antigen is unknown. The origin of this receptor is a girl aged 2-10 years with congenital amegakaryocytic thrombocytopenia, due to receive a stem cell transplant. The genes are TRBV29-1 and TRBJ2-1; no definite D call. Sequencing used PBMCs, obtained before TCRalphabeta/CD19-depleted stem cell transplant. The CDR3 region has the DNA TGCAGCGTTGAAGAATTAGGCGACGAGCAGTTCTTC. Its translation is CSVEELGDEQFF.